This T cell receptor (beta chain) was observed in a study of control samples from healthy donors and cancer patients. Assay used: immunoSEQ multiplex PCR; TCRdb lists only in-frame clones, some missing. The sample carries approximately 90,000 clones, more than 70% recorded once. The CDR3 spans 15 residues. Germline values: CDR1 SGHTA, CDR2 FQGNSA. V dropped 5 bases and J dropped 3; count of bases not matched to a gene: 9. The chain is built from TRBV7-2 and TRBJ2-7, with 8 bases aligning to TRBD1. Sequencing was done on a sample of blood. The sequence came from a woman in her thirties or forties in good health. The CDR3 DNA reads TGTGCCAGCAGCATGGACAGGGCTATAGGCTACGAGCAGTACTTC. This translates into CASSMDRAIGYEQYF.